This T cell receptor beta chain appears in the sequencing data of a study of T cells in Graves' hyperthyroidism and ophthalmopathy. General study findings and limits: Ophthalmopathy and stable hyperthyroidism were separated by a 13 V-J model.

This clonotype was recorded many times. Antigen: not known. TCR beta CDR3 sequences were amplified from RNA transcripts. Carried out on the TCR CDR3, a first-round RT-PCR used the HTBI primer set. From the multiplex PCR reads, TCRdb called clonotypes with MiXCR, one entry per CDR3 protein. Among more than 300,000 distinct CDR3 sequences listed, around 15% were seen once. The PBMCs had their origin in roughly 10 ml of fresh peripheral blood. Germline loops: CDR1 SGHTS, CDR2 YDEGEE. The CDR3 runs 15 residues. Trimming removed 4 bases at V and 4 bases at J, with 17 bases between. V usage is TRBV5-8 and J usage is TRBJ2-5; D is unclear. The sample consisted of blood. This clonotype was sampled from a woman in her twenties or thirties with Graves' ophthalmopathy. The CDR3 is CASSPDGGTGETQYF. In nucleotides, the CDR3 is TGTGCCAGCAGCCCGGATGGCGGAACGGGAGAGACCCAGTACTTC.